These 10 T cell receptor beta chains were all obtained from the same sample, sequenced in a study of blood T cell repertoires in COVID-19. Here immunoSEQ multiplex PCR was the method, and the copy in TCRdb shows in-frame clones only, minus some. The table includes about 180,000 clones, approximately 80% detected once. The sequenced sample was PBMCs or T cells enriched from blood (not recorded which). These receptors were collected from a woman in her 50s who had recovered from COVID-19.

This clone was seen a few times. The V and J genes are TRBV19 and TRBJ1-5; 10 bases are shared with TRBD1. Germline lookup yields CDR1 LNHDA and CDR2 SQIVND (reference sequence). There are 18 residues in the CDR3. V lost 6 bases to trimming and J lost 1 base; unmatched junction nucleotides: 12. DNA for the CDR3: TGTGCCAGTAGGAGGGCAGGGACAGGGGTAGGAAGCAATCAGCCCCAGCATTTT. Its protein product is CASRRAGTGVGSNQPQHF.

This clone was observed a handful of times. The rearrangement links TRBV9 to TRBJ2-2, with a possible D match to TRBD2 (7 bases). The CDR3 has 15 residues. Per germline, CDR1 SGDLS and CDR2 YYNGEE. The V end was cut by 0 bases, the J end by 5 bases, with 11 bases between. The CDR3 loop is CASSVAGGPTGELFF. CDR3 coding DNA: TGTGCCAGCAGCGTAGCCGGGGGGCCGACCGGGGAGCTGTTTTTT.

The genes are TRBV11-2 and TRBJ2-3; TRBD2 agrees at 13 bases. The CDR3 runs to 15 residues. V lost 6 bases, J lost 2 bases, and 2 bases stayed unmatched. CDR1 and CDR2 from the germline V gene are SGHAT and FQNNGV. The CDR3 protein is CASRTSGRATDTQYF. The CDR3 nucleotides read TGTGCCAGCAGAACTAGCGGGAGGGCCACAGATACGCAGTATTTT.

At least ten counts were recorded for this clone. The rearrangement uses TRBV3-1 (or the pseudogene TRBV3-2) and TRBJ1-1, with unresolved D. CDR3 length: 12 amino acids. Germline loops: CDR1 LGHDT, CDR2 YNNKEL (reference sequence). V lost 4 bases to trimming and J lost 0 bases, with 3 bases between them. The CDR3 sequence: CASSLMNTEAFF. CDR3 in DNA: TGTGCCAGCAGCCTAATGAACACTGAAGCTTTCTTT.

The chain is built from TRBV7-8 and TRBJ2-7; D is possibly TRBD1 (6 bases). V lost 5 bases and J 5 bases, leaving 22 bases between the germline ends. Germline CDR1 is SGHVS and CDR2 is FQNEAQ. The CDR3 is made up of 16 amino acids. This CDR3 reads CASSRWAGASKDEQYF. As DNA, the CDR3 is TGTGCCAGCAGCCGCTGGGCAGGGGCTAGTAAGGACGAGCAGTACTTC. Full variable domain (rest looked up from reference TRBV7-8 and TRBJ2-7): GAGVSQSPRYKVAKRGQDVALRCDPISGHVSLFWYQQALGQGPEFLTYFQNEAQLDKSGLPSDRFFAERPEGSVSTLKIQRTQQEDSAVYLCASSRWAGASKDEQYFGPGTRLTVT.

The chain is built from TRBV29-1 and TRBJ2-7; D is undetermined. V dropped 5 bases and J dropped 1 base, with 9 bases sitting between them. Per germline, CDR1 SQVTM and CDR2 ANQGSEA. This CDR3 has 12 amino acids. The CDR3 DNA reads TGCAGCGTTACTGGGCAGTCCTACGAGCAGTACTTC. As protein: CSVTGQSYEQYF.

This chain links TRBV19 with TRBJ1-1; 9 bases fit TRBD1. This CDR3 region has 15 residues. V trimming: 5 bases; J trimming: 7 bases; junction bases outside the gene matches: 11. CDR1 and CDR2 (germline): LNHDA, SQIVND (reference sequence). The CDR3 bases are TGTGCCAGTAGTCAACCGGGACAGGGTGGAGGTGAAGCTTTCTTT. The encoded protein is CASSQPGQGGGEAFF. The variable domain in full, completed from reference TRBV19 and TRBJ1-1, reads DGGITQSPKYLFRKEGQNVTLSCEQNLNHDAMYWYRQDPGQGLRLIYYSQIVNDFQKGDIAEGYSVSREKKESFPLTVTSAQKNPTAFYLCASSQPGQGGGEAFFGQGTRLTVV.

The gene calls are TRBV28 and TRBJ2-7, with 10 positions matching TRBD2. With 6 bases clipped from V and 5 bases from J, the junction kept 7 bases outside the gene matches. Germline CDR1 reads MDHEN; CDR2 reads SYDVKM. The CDR3 extends over 14 amino acids. The CDR3 DNA reads TGTGCCAGCAGCCCGGCTAGCGGGAGCCACGAGCAGTACTTC. Translated: CASSPASGSHEQYF.

The gene calls are TRBV6-5 and TRBJ1-1, with D perhaps matching TRBD1 (5 bases). V was shortened by 7 bases and J by 2 bases, with 11 bases between the two germline ends. CDR3 size: 13 residues. The germline V gene has CDR1 MNHEY and CDR2 SVGAGI. In nucleotides, the CDR3 is TGTGCCAGCATGGAGGGGATAAACACTGAAGCTTTCTTT. Protein: CASMEGINTEAFF.

The chain has TRBV19 and TRBJ1-2; 8 bases map to TRBD1. The CDR3 extends over 13 amino acids. V dropped 5 bases and J dropped 8; count of bases not matched to a gene: 7. Germline CDR1 reads LNHDA; CDR2 reads SQIVND (reference sequence). The CDR3, as DNA: TGTGCCAGTAGTCCTCAGGGGGCGTACGGCTACACCTTC. Translating it yields CASSPQGAYGYTF.